This T cell receptor beta chain was captured in a study of blood T cell repertoires in COVID-19. Study at large: The study drew acute and convalescent COVID-19 samples from the United States, Italy and Spain.

Seattle patient enrollment occurred during active infection, with longitudinal follow-up thereafter. Original processing notes: Cell counts per sample came from amplifying reference gene primers. TCRdb's copy holds only in-frame clones and misses some; the assay was immunoSEQ multiplex PCR. V, J and clone size are taken as reported in that table, and D and trimming were inferred from the DNA itself. There are about 200,000 clones in the sample; around four fifths occur only once, and around 0.93% lies in the top ten. As for this clone: The sample holds other DNA sequences that translate to the same CDR3.

Sequencing used peripheral blood. The sequence was obtained from a man in his 60s with COVID-19, enrolled during active disease.

The CDR3, as DNA: TGTGCCAGCTCACGGACAGACTATGGCTACACCTTC. It specifies CASSRTDYGYTF. This sequence joins TRBV18 and TRBJ1-2; possibly TRBD1 for D (6 bases). Trimming left V 4 bases short and J 3 bases short, with 6 bases between. This CDR3 comprises 12 residues. The germline CDR1 and CDR2 sequences are KGHSH and LQKENI.